This T cell receptor beta chain was obtained from a study of blood T cells in healthy people across ages. General study points: Estimated diversity across one million T cells was deemed an underestimate.

With a J-beta primer mix and a sample-barcoded 5' primer, a second PCR ran roughly 6 to 12 cycles. MiXCR was run by TCRdb on the 5' RACE reads, yielding one entry per CDR3 protein. Among approximately 880,000 distinct CDR3 sequences listed, 48% were seen once. Germline assignment: CDR1 SNHLY and CDR2 FYNNEI. V dropped 2 bases and J dropped 5; count of bases not matched to a gene: 6. There are 15 residues in the CDR3. Note on this clonotype: Antigen specificity is unknown.

The clonotype originates from a man aged 25-40 years in good health. The rearrangement joins TRBV2 to TRBJ2-1; 7 positions agree with TRBD2. The sequenced sample was blood. CDR3 bases: TGTGCCAGCAGTGAATTGCGGCTAGCGGACAATGAGCAGTTCTTC. It encodes CASSELRLADNEQFF.